Listed below are T cell receptor beta chains from one sample, sequenced in a study of blood T cell repertoires in COVID-19. The protocol was immunoSEQ multiplex PCR, while the TCRdb copy is restricted to in-frame clones and leaves out a portion. The repertoire holds 79,000 or so clones, approximately 86% seen once, with about a sixth in the top ten. Sequenced: peripheral blood. Receptor source: a human donor in a cohort sampled during active COVID-19. CDR3s include the opening cysteine and the closing phenylalanine or tryptophan. Each record gives: V gene, J gene, CDR3 protein.

v_gene: TRBV21-1; j_gene: TRBJ1-1; CDR3aa: CASSPNQQGSNTEAFF
v_gene: TRBV15; j_gene: TRBJ1-1; CDR3aa: CATSRGSLGGTEAFF
v_gene: TRBV4-1; j_gene: TRBJ1-6; CDR3aa: CASSPSPLDRGKSPLHF
v_gene: TRBV29-1; j_gene: TRBJ2-1; CDR3aa: CSVDRWPYNEQFF
v_gene: TRBV11-3; j_gene: TRBJ2-2; CDR3aa: CASSPGQVFLWSNTGELFF
v_gene: TRBV7-8; j_gene: TRBJ2-1; CDR3aa: CASSTGTELSSYNEQFF
v_gene: TRBV18; j_gene: TRBJ1-4; CDR3aa: CASSPAGVGGEKLFF
v_gene: TRBV6-1; j_gene: TRBJ2-7; CDR3aa: CASSEISRGEQYF
v_gene: TRBV7-8; j_gene: TRBJ2-1; CDR3aa: CASSLAVGLGSYNEQFF
v_gene: TRBV5-1; j_gene: TRBJ2-3; CDR3aa: CASSPGTSGGTDTQYF
v_gene: TRBV24-1; j_gene: TRBJ2-3; CDR3aa: CATSDPGTSGHGTDTQYF
v_gene: TRBV19; j_gene: TRBJ1-5; CDR3aa: CASSIRDSRQPQHF
v_gene: TRBV28; j_gene: TRBJ2-7; CDR3aa: CASSFAPREGSYEQYF
v_gene: TRBV2; j_gene: TRBJ2-3; CDR3aa: CASTWSSGDSTDTQYF
v_gene: TRBV5-4; j_gene: TRBJ1-4; CDR3aa: CASSPTAGSGEKLFF
v_gene: TRBV3-1/TRBV3-2; j_gene: TRBJ1-6; CDR3aa: CASSPGYNSPLHF
v_gene: TRBV29-1; j_gene: TRBJ2-7; CDR3aa: CSASREKSSYEQYF
v_gene: TRBV5-6; j_gene: TRBJ1-2; CDR3aa: CATTLGQGTSYGYTF
v_gene: TRBV11-3; j_gene: TRBJ1-3; CDR3aa: CASSPPGGNRAGNTIYF
v_gene: TRBV30; j_gene: TRBJ2-7; CDR3aa: CAWSVAGFGEQYF
v_gene: TRBV3-1/TRBV3-2; j_gene: TRBJ1-1; CDR3aa: CASSPRDRVNTEAFF
v_gene: TRBV10-3; j_gene: TRBJ2-2; CDR3aa: CAISGTEGTGELFF
v_gene: TRBV24-1; j_gene: TRBJ2-1; CDR3aa: CATSEEGGTSERNEQFF
v_gene: TRBV6-2/TRBV6-3; j_gene: TRBJ2-5; CDR3aa: CASSYPGLAGGLETQYF
v_gene: TRBV6-6; j_gene: TRBJ1-1; CDR3aa: CASSSGLNTEAFF
v_gene: TRBV5-5; j_gene: TRBJ2-3; CDR3aa: CADKADLSTDTQYF
v_gene: TRBV27; j_gene: TRBJ2-2; CDR3aa: CASSRPQGAGTGELFF
v_gene: TRBV24-1; j_gene: TRBJ1-5; CDR3aa: CATSARGSEGDQPQHF
v_gene: TRBV3-1/TRBV3-2; j_gene: TRBJ2-5; CDR3aa: CASSQGDSRSWETQYF
v_gene: TRBV5-1; j_gene: TRBJ2-5; CDR3aa: CASSLGQAQETQYF
v_gene: TRBV18; j_gene: TRBJ2-1; CDR3aa: CASWPSGGTYNEQFF